Sequencing of this T cell receptor (beta chain) was carried out in a study of cytomegalovirus exposure and HLA in healthy donors (dated by TCRdb to 2016 to 2017). A note on the overall study: A later analysis indicated that the 95 to 150 validation repertoires were generated on the platform also employed for the 666 repertoires of the first cohort. The study was designed to test whether signatures of past pathogen exposure could be identified by cataloging public T cell receptors. Along with the approximately 620-subject first cohort, a separate validation cohort of over a hundred different subjects was used. High-throughput TCR immunosequencing, statistical association of individual TCRs with disease status, and machine learning were combined to predict cytomegalovirus infection status.

The donors belonged to the validation cohort of around 120 subjects, which was separate from the approximately 700-subject first cohort. The library was produced with the immunoSEQ multiplex PCR assay. The authors processed their data as follows. A statistical classification framework was developed to diagnose cytomegalovirus status using the catalog of TCR beta chain sequences. The immuneACCESS repertoire file appears here via TCRdb, limited to in-frame rearrangements. These files lack a portion of the clones; in checked studies, under half of the deficit traces to unresolved V genes, and the cause of the others is not known. Clone size and V and J calls were adopted from that table, with D and trimming inferred from the DNA. For this sample the table gives about 130,000 clones, of which roughly nine tenths were detected only once. The ten largest account for over 3% of the sample. Broader findings and caveats from the paper: Subsequent analysis determined that TCRs grouped into clusters in the first cohort also showed a tendency toward co-occurrence across the 90 to 150 validation repertoires, and 94% of cluster scores exceeded 0. The study gave a list of 150 to 200 TCR beta chains associated with cytomegalovirus. The authors suggested that the approach could potentially be generalized to other disease states and immunological phenotypes. A later analysis lacked HLA typing for the validation cohort, so it scored co-occurrence in that cohort across all 120 repertoires. The classifier was reported to diagnose cytomegalovirus status with high specificity and sensitivity in both the original and validation cohorts. Most TCR sequences were seen in very few donors, while some public TCRs were found in many individuals. In vitro tests confirmed that a few of the cytomegalovirus-associated TCR beta chains recognize cytomegalovirus antigens.

As encoded in the germline V gene, CDR1 is SGDLS while CDR2 is YYNGEE. The CDR3 contains 15 residues, cysteine and phenylalanine counted. Of all the DNA, just the CDR3 is kept, 45 bases in frame from base 1. V ends up 4 bases short and J 6 bases short, with an unmatched junction base count of 10. Points on this clone: Its antigen is currently not known. It has no much larger one-base neighbor in the sample; base qualities were not kept.

Sequenced sample: PBMCs. The rearrangement joined TRBV9 to TRBJ2-3; TRBD1 agrees with 8 junctional bases. The sequence derives from a man aged 30 to 45 in good health and CMV-seronegative. CDR3 reads: CASSPGQGWSDTQYF. The bases read TGTGCCAGCAGCCCAGGACAGGGTTGGTCCGATACGCAGTATTTT.